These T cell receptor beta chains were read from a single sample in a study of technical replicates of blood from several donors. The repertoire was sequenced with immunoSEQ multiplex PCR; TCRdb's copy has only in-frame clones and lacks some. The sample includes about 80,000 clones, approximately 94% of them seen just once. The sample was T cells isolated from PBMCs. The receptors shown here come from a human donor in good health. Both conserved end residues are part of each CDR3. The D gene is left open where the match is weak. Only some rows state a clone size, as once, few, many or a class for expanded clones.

CDR3aa: CASSQRPLGLAGGDEQYF
CDR3nt: TGCGCCAGCAGCCAGCGGCCTCTCGGACTAGCGGGAGGGGACGAGCAGTACTTC
v_gene: TRBV4-1
j_gene: TRBJ2-7
d_gene: TRBD2
abundance: .

CDR3aa: CASNGLGADEGAQYF
CDR3nt: TGTGCCAGCAACGGACTAGGGGCGGACGAGGGAGCGCAGTATTTT
v_gene: TRBV6-1
j_gene: TRBJ2-3
d_gene: TRBD2
abundance: .

CDR3aa: CASSERTSPKTQYF
CDR3nt: TGTGCCAGCAGTGAAAGGACTAGCCCAAAGACCCAGTACTTC
v_gene: TRBV6-1
j_gene: TRBJ2-5
d_gene: TRBD2
abundance: .

CDR3aa: CASSYSGASYTEAFF
CDR3nt: TGTGCCAGCAGTTACTCGGGGGCGTCTTACACTGAAGCTTTCTTT
v_gene: TRBV6-5
j_gene: TRBJ1-1
d_gene: .
abundance: .

CDR3aa: CSARDREEAFF
CDR3nt: TGCAGTGCCCGGGACAGGGAAGAAGCTTTCTTT
v_gene: TRBV20-1
j_gene: TRBJ1-1
d_gene: TRBD1
abundance: .

CDR3aa: CASSSGPLYGYTF
CDR3nt: TGTGCCAGCAGCTCAGGTCCCCTCTATGGCTACACCTTC
v_gene: TRBV7-9
j_gene: TRBJ1-2
d_gene: .
abundance: .

CDR3aa: CASSFRAGASTDTQYF
CDR3nt: TGTGCCAGCAGCTTTCGAGCAGGGGCAAGTACAGATACGCAGTATTTT
v_gene: TRBV11-2
j_gene: TRBJ2-3
d_gene: .
abundance: .

CDR3aa: CASSLDPYSGSTDTQYF
CDR3nt: TGTGCCAGCAGCTTAGACCCCTATAGCGGGAGCACAGATACGCAGTATTTT
v_gene: TRBV7-3
j_gene: TRBJ2-3
d_gene: TRBD2
abundance: once

CDR3aa: CASSFFAPEALDYGYTF
CDR3nt: TGTGCCAGCAGCTTTTTCGCTCCCGAGGCTCTGGACTATGGCTACACCTTC
v_gene: TRBV7-8
j_gene: TRBJ1-2
d_gene: .
abundance: .

CDR3aa: CATQGAGEQYF
CDR3nt: TGTGCCACCCAGGGGGCCGGCGAGCAGTACTTC
v_gene: TRBV15
j_gene: TRBJ2-7
d_gene: TRBD1
abundance: once

CDR3aa: CAWSVRGSGGYNEQFF
CDR3nt: TGTGCCTGGAGTGTACGTGGTAGCGGGGGCTACAATGAGCAGTTCTTC
v_gene: TRBV30
j_gene: TRBJ2-1
d_gene: TRBD2
abundance: .

CDR3aa: CASSPAEDYEQYF
CDR3nt: TGTGCCAGCAGCCCCGCCGAGGATTACGAGCAGTACTTC
v_gene: TRBV7-3
j_gene: TRBJ2-7
d_gene: .
abundance: once

CDR3aa: CASSLSSITTYNEQFF
CDR3nt: TGTGCCAGCAGTTTAAGTTCTATAACCACCTACAATGAGCAGTTCTTC
v_gene: TRBV28
j_gene: TRBJ2-1
d_gene: .
abundance: .

CDR3aa: CASSSTGNQPQHF
CDR3nt: TGTGCCAGCAGTTCTACAGGCAATCAGCCCCAGCATTTT
v_gene: TRBV6-5
j_gene: TRBJ1-5
d_gene: .
abundance: .

CDR3aa: CASSISGTGDEKLFF
CDR3nt: TGTGCCAGCAGCATCTCCGGGACAGGGGATGAAAAACTGTTTTTT
v_gene: TRBV27
j_gene: TRBJ1-4
d_gene: TRBD1
abundance: .

CDR3aa: CASSLSGGHEQYF
CDR3nt: TGTGCCAGCAGTTTATCAGGGGGCCACGAGCAGTACTTC
v_gene: TRBV27
j_gene: TRBJ2-7
d_gene: TRBD1
abundance: .

CDR3aa: CASSPGGAGTEAFF
CDR3nt: TGTGCCAGCAGCCCAGGGGGCGCAGGCACTGAAGCTTTCTTT
v_gene: TRBV6-5
j_gene: TRBJ1-1
d_gene: TRBD1
abundance: .

CDR3aa: CASSLLPPRGLAAKNIQYF
CDR3nt: TGTGCCAGCAGTTTATTGCCCCCCCGCGGCCTTGCGGCCAAAAACATTCAGTACTTC
v_gene: TRBV27
j_gene: TRBJ2-4
d_gene: .
abundance: .

CDR3aa: CASRPGQLETQYF
CDR3nt: TGTGCCAGCAGACCGGGACAGCTAGAGACCCAGTACTTC
v_gene: TRBV2
j_gene: TRBJ2-5
d_gene: TRBD1
abundance: .

CDR3aa: CASRQGNEKLFF
CDR3nt: TGTGCCAGCAGGCAGGGGAATGAAAAACTGTTTTTT
v_gene: TRBV6-1
j_gene: TRBJ1-4
d_gene: .
abundance: .

CDR3aa: CASSPSGQWGNEQFF
CDR3nt: TGTGCCAGCAGCCCTTCCGGACAGTGGGGGAATGAGCAGTTCTTC
v_gene: TRBV7-9
j_gene: TRBJ2-1
d_gene: .
abundance: .

CDR3aa: CASSLKGTDYEKLFF
CDR3nt: TGTGCCAGCAGCTTAAAGGGGACAGATTATGAAAAACTGTTTTTT
v_gene: TRBV7-8
j_gene: TRBJ1-4
d_gene: TRBD1
abundance: .

CDR3aa: CASSLGQPGLADAYNEQFF
CDR3nt: TGCGCCAGCAGCTTGGGGCAACCAGGACTAGCTGATGCCTACAATGAGCAGTTCTTC
v_gene: TRBV5-1
j_gene: TRBJ2-1
d_gene: TRBD2
abundance: .

CDR3aa: CASSGSQAFF
CDR3nt: TGTGCCAGCAGCGGGTCTCAAGCTTTCTTT
v_gene: TRBV6-1
j_gene: TRBJ1-1
d_gene: .
abundance: .

CDR3aa: CASSLEGHTDTQYF
CDR3nt: TGCGCCAGCAGCTTGGAGGGGCACACAGATACGCAGTATTTT
v_gene: TRBV5-1
j_gene: TRBJ2-3
d_gene: .
abundance: .

CDR3aa: CASTLGTLNEQFF
CDR3nt: TGTGCCAGCACCCTAGGTACCCTCAATGAGCAGTTCTTC
v_gene: TRBV27
j_gene: TRBJ2-1
d_gene: .
abundance: .

CDR3aa: CATSRGWDRNTGELFF
CDR3nt: TGTGCCACCAGCAGAGGGTGGGACAGAAACACCGGGGAGCTGTTTTTT
v_gene: TRBV15
j_gene: TRBJ2-2
d_gene: TRBD1
abundance: .